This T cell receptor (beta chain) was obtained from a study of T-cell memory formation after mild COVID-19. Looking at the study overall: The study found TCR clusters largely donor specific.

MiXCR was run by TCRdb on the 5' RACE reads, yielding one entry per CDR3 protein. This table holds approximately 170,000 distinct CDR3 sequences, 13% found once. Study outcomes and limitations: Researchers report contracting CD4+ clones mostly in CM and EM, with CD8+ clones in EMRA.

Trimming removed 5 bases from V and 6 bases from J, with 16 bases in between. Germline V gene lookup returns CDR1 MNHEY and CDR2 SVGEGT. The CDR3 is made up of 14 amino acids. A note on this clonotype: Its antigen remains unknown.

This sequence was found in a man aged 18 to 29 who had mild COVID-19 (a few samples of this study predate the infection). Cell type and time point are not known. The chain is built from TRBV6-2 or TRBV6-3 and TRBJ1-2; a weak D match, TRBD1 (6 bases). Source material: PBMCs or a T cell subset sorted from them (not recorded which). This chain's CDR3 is CASSDRTETHGYTF. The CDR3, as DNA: TGTGCCAGCAGTGACAGGACCGAAACCCATGGCTACACCTTC.